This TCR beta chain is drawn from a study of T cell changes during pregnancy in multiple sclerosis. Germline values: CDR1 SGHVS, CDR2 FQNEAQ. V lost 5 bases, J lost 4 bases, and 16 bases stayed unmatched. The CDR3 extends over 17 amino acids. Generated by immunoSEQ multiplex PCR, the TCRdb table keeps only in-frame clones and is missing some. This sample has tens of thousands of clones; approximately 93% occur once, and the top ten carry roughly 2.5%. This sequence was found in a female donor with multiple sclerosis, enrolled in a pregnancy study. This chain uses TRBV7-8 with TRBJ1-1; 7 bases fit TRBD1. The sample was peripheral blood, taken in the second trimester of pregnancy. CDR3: CASSAALSQGIRTEAFF. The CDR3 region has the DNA TGTGCCAGCAGCGCGGCCCTTTCACAGGGGATCCGCACTGAAGCTTTCTTT.